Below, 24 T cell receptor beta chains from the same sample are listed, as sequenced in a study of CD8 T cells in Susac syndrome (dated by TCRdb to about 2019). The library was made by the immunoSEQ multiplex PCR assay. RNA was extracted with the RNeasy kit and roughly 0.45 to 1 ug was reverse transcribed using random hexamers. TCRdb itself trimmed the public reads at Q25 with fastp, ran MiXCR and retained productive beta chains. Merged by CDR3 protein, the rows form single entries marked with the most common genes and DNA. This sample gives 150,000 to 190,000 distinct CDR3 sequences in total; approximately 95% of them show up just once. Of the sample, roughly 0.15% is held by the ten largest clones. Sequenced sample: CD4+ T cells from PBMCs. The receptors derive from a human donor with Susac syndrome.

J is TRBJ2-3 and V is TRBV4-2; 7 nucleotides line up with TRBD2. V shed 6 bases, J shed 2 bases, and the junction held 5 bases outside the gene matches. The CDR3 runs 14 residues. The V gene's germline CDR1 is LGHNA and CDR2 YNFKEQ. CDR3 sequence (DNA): TGTGCCAGCAGGTCTAGCGGTTCCACAGATACGCAGTATTTT. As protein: CASRSSGSTDTQYF.

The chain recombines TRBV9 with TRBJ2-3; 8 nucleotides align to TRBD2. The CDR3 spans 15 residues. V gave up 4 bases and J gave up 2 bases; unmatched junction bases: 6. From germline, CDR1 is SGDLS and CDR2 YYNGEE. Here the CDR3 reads CASSPRSGVTDTQYF. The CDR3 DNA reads TGTGCCAGCAGCCCCCGTAGCGGGGTCACAGATACGCAGTATTTT.

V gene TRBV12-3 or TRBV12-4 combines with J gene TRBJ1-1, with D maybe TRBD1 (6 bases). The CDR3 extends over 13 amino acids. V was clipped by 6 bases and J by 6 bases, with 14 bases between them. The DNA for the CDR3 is TGTGCCAGCAGCTCGGACAGTAGGGCTGAAGCTTTCTTT. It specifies CASSSDSRAEAFF.

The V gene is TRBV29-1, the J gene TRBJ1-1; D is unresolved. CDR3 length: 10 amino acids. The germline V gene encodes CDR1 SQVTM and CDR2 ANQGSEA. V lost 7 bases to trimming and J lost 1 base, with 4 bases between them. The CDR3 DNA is TGCAGCGGGAAGAACACTGAAGCTTTCTTT. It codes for CSGKNTEAFF.

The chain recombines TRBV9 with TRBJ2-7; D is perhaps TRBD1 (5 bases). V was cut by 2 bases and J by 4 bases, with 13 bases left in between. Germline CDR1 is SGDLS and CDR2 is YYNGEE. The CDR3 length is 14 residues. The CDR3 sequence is CASSVGPRPYEQYF. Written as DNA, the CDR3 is TGTGCCAGCAGCGTGGGGCCCAGGCCGTACGAGCAGTACTTC.

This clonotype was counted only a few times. DNA for the CDR3: TGTGCCAGCAGCTTTGAGGGTGGGGAGCAGTACTTC. Protein: CASSFEGGEQYF. The V and J genes are TRBV7-2 and TRBJ2-7, with D perhaps TRBD2 (5 bases). The CDR3 is 12 residues long. Per the germline V gene, CDR1 is SGHTA and CDR2 is FQGNSA. The V and J ends lost 3 bases and 7 bases respectively, with 10 bases between them. Drawing the rest from reference TRBV7-2 and TRBJ2-7, the complete variable domain is GAGVSQSPSNKVTEKGKDVELRCDPISGHTALYWYRQSLGQGLEFLIYFQGNSAPDKSGLPSDRFSAERTGGSVSTLTIQRTQQEDSAVYLCASSFEGGEQYFGPGTRLTVT.

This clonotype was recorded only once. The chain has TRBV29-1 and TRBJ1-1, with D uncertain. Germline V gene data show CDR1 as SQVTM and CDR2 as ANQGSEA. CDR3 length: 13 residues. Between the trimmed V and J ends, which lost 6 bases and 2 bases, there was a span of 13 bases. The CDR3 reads CSVAGPSNTEAFF. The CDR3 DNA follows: TGCAGCGTCGCCGGACCCTCAAACACTGAAGCTTTCTTT.

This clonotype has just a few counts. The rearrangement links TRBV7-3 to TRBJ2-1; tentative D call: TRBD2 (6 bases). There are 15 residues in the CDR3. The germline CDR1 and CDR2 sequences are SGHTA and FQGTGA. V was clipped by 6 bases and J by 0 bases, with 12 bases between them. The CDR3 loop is CASSPPGSSYNEQFF. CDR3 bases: TGTGCCAGCAGTCCCCCCGGGAGCTCCTACAATGAGCAGTTCTTC.

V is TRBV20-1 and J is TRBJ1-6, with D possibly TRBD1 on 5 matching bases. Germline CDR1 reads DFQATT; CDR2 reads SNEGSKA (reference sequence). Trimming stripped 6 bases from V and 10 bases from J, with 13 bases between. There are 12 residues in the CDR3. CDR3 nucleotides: TGCAGTGCGGGGGGTTCCGGGTCACCCCTCCACTTT. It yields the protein CSAGGSGSPLHF.

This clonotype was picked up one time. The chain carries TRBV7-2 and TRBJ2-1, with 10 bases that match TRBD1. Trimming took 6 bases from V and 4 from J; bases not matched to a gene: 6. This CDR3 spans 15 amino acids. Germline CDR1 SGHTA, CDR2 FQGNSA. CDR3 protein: CASRADRGLYNEQFF. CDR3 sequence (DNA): TGTGCCAGCAGAGCCGACAGGGGGCTTTACAATGAGCAGTTCTTC.

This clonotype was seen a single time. CDR3 sequence: CASSPGGETEAFF. The CDR3 DNA reads TGTGCCAGCAGCCCAGGGGGGGAGACTGAAGCTTTCTTT. The J gene is TRBJ1-1, the V gene TRBV11-2, with 7 bases aligning to TRBD1. Germline V gene data show CDR1 as SGHAT and CDR2 as FQNNGV. This CDR3 region has 13 residues. The J segment lost 5 bases and the V segment lost 5 bases, leaving 5 bases of the junction unmatched.

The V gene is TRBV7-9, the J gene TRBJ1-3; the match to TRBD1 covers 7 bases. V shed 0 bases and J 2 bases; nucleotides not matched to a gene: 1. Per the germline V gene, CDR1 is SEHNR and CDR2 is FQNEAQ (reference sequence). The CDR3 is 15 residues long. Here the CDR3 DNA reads TGTGCCAGCAGCTTAGCGACAGGGACTGGAAACACCATATATTTT. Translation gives CASSLATGTGNTIYF.

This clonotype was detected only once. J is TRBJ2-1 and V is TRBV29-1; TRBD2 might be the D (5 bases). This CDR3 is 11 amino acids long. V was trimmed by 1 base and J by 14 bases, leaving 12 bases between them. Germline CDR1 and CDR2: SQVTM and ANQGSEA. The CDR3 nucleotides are TGCAGCGTTGAAGGATGGCAGGAGGAGTTCTTC. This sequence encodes CSVEGWQEEFF.

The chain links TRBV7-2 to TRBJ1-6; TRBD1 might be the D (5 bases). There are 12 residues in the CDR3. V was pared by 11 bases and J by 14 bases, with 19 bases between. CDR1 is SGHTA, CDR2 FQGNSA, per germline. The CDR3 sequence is CAGSPPGGTLHF. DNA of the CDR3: TGTGCCGGCTCCCCCCCCGGGGGAACCCTCCACTTT.

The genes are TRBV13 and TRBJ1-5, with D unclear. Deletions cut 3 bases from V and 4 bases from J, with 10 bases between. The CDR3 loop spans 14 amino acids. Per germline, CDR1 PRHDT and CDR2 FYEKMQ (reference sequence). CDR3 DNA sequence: TGTGCCAGCAGCTTGGGCGGAGATAATCAGCCCCAGCATTTT. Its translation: CASSLGGDNQPQHF.

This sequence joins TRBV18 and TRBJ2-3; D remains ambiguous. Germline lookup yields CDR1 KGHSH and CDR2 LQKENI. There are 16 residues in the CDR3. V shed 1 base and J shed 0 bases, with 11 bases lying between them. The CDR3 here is CASSPLSDSSTDTQYF. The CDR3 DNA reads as TGTGCCAGCTCACCACTCTCCGATTCTAGCACAGATACGCAGTATTTT.

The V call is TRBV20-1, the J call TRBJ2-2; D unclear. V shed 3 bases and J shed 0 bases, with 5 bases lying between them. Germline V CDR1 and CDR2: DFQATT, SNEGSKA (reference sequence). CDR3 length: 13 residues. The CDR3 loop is CSASRPNTGELFF. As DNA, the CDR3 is TGCAGTGCTAGCCGACCGAACACCGGGGAGCTGTTTTTT.

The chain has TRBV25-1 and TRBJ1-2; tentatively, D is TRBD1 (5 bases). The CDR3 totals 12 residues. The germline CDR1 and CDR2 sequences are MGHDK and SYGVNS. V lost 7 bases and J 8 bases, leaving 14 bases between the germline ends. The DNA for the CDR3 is TGTGCCAGCAATGGGGCTGTAGGGGGCTACACCTTC. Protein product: CASNGAVGGYTF.

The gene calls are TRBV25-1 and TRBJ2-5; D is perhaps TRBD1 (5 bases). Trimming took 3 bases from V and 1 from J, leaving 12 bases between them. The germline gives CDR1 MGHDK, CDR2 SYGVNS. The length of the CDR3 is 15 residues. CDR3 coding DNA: TGTGCCAGCAGTGACAAGGCGCAGGGCCAAGAGACCCAGTACTTC. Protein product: CASSDKAQGQETQYF. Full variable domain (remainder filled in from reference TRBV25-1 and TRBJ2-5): EADIYQTPRYLVIGTGKKITLECSQTMGHDKMYWYQQDPGMELHLIHYSYGVNSTEKGDLSSESTVSRIRTEHFPLTLESARPSHTSQYLCASSDKAQGQETQYFGPGTRLLVL.

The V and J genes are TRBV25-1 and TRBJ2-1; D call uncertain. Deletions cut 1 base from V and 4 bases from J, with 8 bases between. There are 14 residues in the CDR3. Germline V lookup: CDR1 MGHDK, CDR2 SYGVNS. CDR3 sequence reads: CASSESNSYNEQFF. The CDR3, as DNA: TGTGCCAGCAGTGAATCAAACAGTTACAATGAGCAGTTCTTC.

In DNA, the CDR3 is TGCAGTGCTAGACCCGGGACTAGCGGGGGGAGTGGGACCCAGTACTTC. Translation: CSARPGTSGGSGTQYF. The rearrangement joins TRBV20-1 to TRBJ2-5, with 15 bases that match TRBD2. Looked up from germline, CDR1 is DFQATT and CDR2 is SNEGSKA (reference sequence). The CDR3 is made up of 16 amino acids. V lost 2 bases, J lost 7 bases, and 8 bases stayed unmatched.

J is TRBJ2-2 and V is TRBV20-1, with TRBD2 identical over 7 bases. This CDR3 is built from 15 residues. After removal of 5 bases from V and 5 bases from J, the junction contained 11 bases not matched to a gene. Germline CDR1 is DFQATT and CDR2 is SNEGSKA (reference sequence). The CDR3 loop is CSASKGTKFTGELFF. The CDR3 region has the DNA TGCAGTGCTTCCAAAGGGACTAAATTTACCGGGGAGCTGTTTTTT.

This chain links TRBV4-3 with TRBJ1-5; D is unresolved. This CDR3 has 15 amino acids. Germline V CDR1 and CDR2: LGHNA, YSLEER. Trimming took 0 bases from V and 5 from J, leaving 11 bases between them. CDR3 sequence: CASSQEVGHDQPQHF. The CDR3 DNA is TGCGCCAGCAGCCAAGAAGTAGGGCACGATCAGCCCCAGCATTTT.

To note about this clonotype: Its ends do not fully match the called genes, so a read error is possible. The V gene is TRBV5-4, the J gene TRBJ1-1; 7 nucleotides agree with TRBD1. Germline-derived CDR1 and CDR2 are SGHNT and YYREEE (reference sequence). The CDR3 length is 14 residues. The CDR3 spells CASSRQGSHTEAFF. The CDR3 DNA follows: TGTGCCAGCAGCCGACAGGGATCACACACCGAAGCTTTCTTT.